The clone carrying this T cell receptor (beta chain) was counted many times. RNA was extracted from whole blood without cell sorting, alongside germline DNA. Before surgery, approximately 4.1 milliliters of EDTA blood were taken. This record comes from a study of tumor-infiltrating lymphocytes in primary liver carcinoma. Trimming cost V 6 bases and J 10 bases, with 19 bases left between them. This CDR3 spans 14 amino acids. CDR1 is SGHAT, CDR2 FQNNGV, per germline. Starting from around 510 ng of total RNA, TCR beta cDNA was produced with a primer in the constant region. ARM-PCR, slightly modified, supplied the TCR beta libraries through three nested multiplex PCR rounds. PCR rounds one and two used TRBV1-TRBV30 forward primers with a C-beta reverse primer for around 11 cycles each. One entry per CDR3 protein, called by TCRdb with MiXCR from the multiplex PCR reads. Counted here are a few hundred thousand distinct CDR3 sequences, almost 60% occurring once; the ten biggest clones make up 15% to 20%.

The TCR comes from a woman in her 30s with primary liver carcinoma and hepatitis B virus infection. The chain employs TRBV11-2 and TRBJ2-1; tentative D call: TRBD2 (7 bases). Input material: peripheral blood. CDR3 coding DNA: TGTGCCAGCAGGGCCTTAGGGGGGAGGGCCGAGCAGTTCTTC. It encodes CASRALGGRAEQFF.